Sequencing of this TCR beta chain was carried out in a study of T-cell reconstitution after alpha-beta-depleted transplantation in children. Regarding the study as a whole: Expanded graft clones numbering several hundred reportedly gave rise to alpha-beta T cells about two months after transplant. Some patients showed high day-60 TCRbeta diversity, which derived from surviving recipient T cells and thymic progenitors. Hyperexpanded clones declined; after one year, newly produced T cells mostly supplied diversity.

Unique molecular identifiers featured in how the TCRbeta library was prepared. TCRdb ran MiXCR on the PCR reads and lists one entry per CDR3 protein. The sample includes about 440,000 distinct CDR3 sequences, around two fifths seen only once; the top ten take 25% to 30%. Notes on this clonotype: What it recognizes is unknown. An end of the junction does not agree with germline; a read error may underlie this.

This CDR3 has 14 amino acids. Germline assignment: CDR1 SGHRS and CDR2 YFSETQ. This sample comprised PBMCs, obtained before TCRalphabeta/CD19-depleted stem cell transplant. The clonotype was recovered from a girl aged 2-9 years with aplastic anemia, due to receive a stem cell transplant. The chain uses TRBV5-1 and TRBJ2-7; possible D gene TRBD1, 6 bases. CDR3 sequence (DNA): TGCGCCAACAGCCCGATTACGACAGGTGACGAGCAGTACTTC. Residues: CANSPITTGDEQYF.